The 26 T cell receptor beta chains given below trace back to one sample, sequenced in a study of brain metastases from non-small cell lung cancer. Method: immunoSEQ multiplex PCR; TCRdb's copy keeps in-frame clones and lacks some. The table has roughly 15,000 clones, over 80% seen once; the top ten hold roughly 7.5%. The sequenced sample was primary lung tumor tissue. The receptors derive from a donor aged 40 or older with non-small cell lung cancer.

CDR3 nucleotide sequence: TGTGCCAGCAGCTTGATAGGGACGGCCACTGAAGCTTTCTTT. It specifies CASSLIGTATEAFF. The chain employs TRBV5-4 and TRBJ1-1; the D gene is possibly TRBD1 (5 bases). CDR1 SGHNT and CDR2 YYREEE come from the germline V gene (reference sequence). CDR3 length: 14 residues. Trimming took off 1 base at V and 4 bases at J, with 11 bases between the two ends.

This clone showed up just once. This chain links TRBV5-1 with TRBJ1-1, with a tentative D call TRBD1 (6 bases). The CDR3 covers 15 residues. Germline V gene lookup returns CDR1 SGHRS and CDR2 YFSETQ. V was clipped by 1 base and J by 0 bases, with 10 bases between them. CDR3 protein: CASSLSGVMNTEAFF. The DNA for the CDR3 is TGCGCCAGCAGCTTGTCAGGGGTTATGAACACTGAAGCTTTCTTT.

The chain is built from TRBV3-1 (or the pseudogene TRBV3-2) and TRBJ2-7; the D gene is possibly TRBD2 (5 bases). In germline, CDR1 is LGHDT, CDR2 YNNKEL (reference sequence). CDR3 length: 12 residues. V dropped 0 bases and J dropped 8 bases, with 8 bases sitting between them. This CDR3 is CASSQDGVKQYF. The DNA for the CDR3 is TGTGCCAGCAGCCAAGACGGGGTTAAGCAGTACTTC.

The V gene is TRBV19, the J gene TRBJ1-3; no clear D. The CDR3 spans 14 residues. Trimming cost V 7 bases and J 1 base, with 11 bases left between them. The germline V gene has CDR1 LNHDA and CDR2 SQIVND (reference sequence). The CDR3 protein is CASKLGPSGNTIYF. CDR3 nucleotide sequence: TGTGCCAGTAAACTCGGGCCATCTGGAAACACCATATATTTT.

This chain uses TRBV6-4 with TRBJ1-1; 7 nucleotides agree with TRBD1. V lost 2 bases, J lost 3 bases, and 0 bases stayed unmatched. This CDR3 spans 13 amino acids. CDR1 and CDR2 (germline): MRHNA, SNTAGT. DNA of the CDR3: TGTGCCAGCAGTGACGACAGGGACACTGAAGCTTTCTTT. As protein: CASSDDRDTEAFF.

This clone was found a few times. V gene TRBV5-6 combines with J gene TRBJ1-1, with 7 bases aligning to TRBD1. Germline-derived CDR1 and CDR2 are SGHDT and YYEEEE. The CDR3 has 16 amino acids. The J segment lost 1 base and the V segment lost 4 bases, leaving 10 bases of the junction unmatched. Here the CDR3 reads CASSPGTDLKNTEAFF. CDR3 in DNA: TGTGCCAGCAGCCCAGGGACAGACCTTAAGAACACTGAAGCTTTCTTT.

J is TRBJ2-5 and V is TRBV9, with TRBD2 matching over 8 bases. The CDR3 runs to 15 residues. CDR1 is SGDLS and CDR2 is YYNGEE in the germline V gene. J gave up 4 bases and V 4 bases, and 9 bases lay outside the gene matches. The CDR3 region is CASSPTRGGGETQYF. CDR3 coding DNA: TGTGCCAGCAGCCCTACCCGGGGGGGAGGAGAGACCCAGTACTTC.

This clone was picked up one time. The chain couples TRBV9 to TRBJ2-2, with D tentatively TRBD1 (6 bases). The CDR3 sequence is 16 residues long. The V and J ends lost 1 base and 6 bases respectively, with 16 bases between them. Germline V CDR1 and CDR2: SGDLS, YYNGEE. DNA for the CDR3: TGTGCCAGCAGCGTAACGACAGGCTTAAGCGCCGGGGAGCTGTTTTTT. Translated, it gives CASSVTTGLSAGELFF.

This chain uses TRBV4-1 with TRBJ1-5; D unclear. V lost 0 bases to trimming and J lost 2 bases, with 2 bases between them. The CDR3 is made up of 13 amino acids. CDR1 and CDR2 (germline): MGHRA, YSYEKL. The CDR3 DNA follows: TGCGCCAGCAGCCAAGATGGCAATCAGCCCCAGCATTTT. As protein: CASSQDGNQPQHF.

The chain joins TRBV2 to TRBJ2-7; the D gene is possibly TRBD1 (6 bases). CDR1 SNHLY and CDR2 FYNNEI come from the germline V gene. V was clipped by 7 bases and J by 0 bases, with 10 bases between them. This CDR3 spans 13 amino acids. The CDR3 DNA sequence: TGTGCCAGCACCCGGACAGCCTCCTACGAGCAGTACTTC. Its translation is CASTRTASYEQYF. The full variable domain, in which reference TRBV2 and TRBJ2-7 provide the parts outside the CDR3, is EPEVTQTPSHQVTQMGQEVILRCVPISNHLYFYWYRQILGQKVEFLVSFYNNEISEKSEIFDDQFSVERPDGSNFTLKIRSTKLEDSAMYFCASTRTASYEQYFGPGTRLTVT.

The CDR3 reads CASSEITGWGQPQYF. The CDR3 DNA follows: TGTGCCAGCAGTGAAATAACGGGATGGGGCCAGCCCCAGTATTTT. This chain uses TRBV27 with TRBJ1-5, with D perhaps matching TRBD1 or TRBD2 (5 bases each). The J call may be mistaken, given a closer DNA end match to TRBJ2-3. The CDR3 consists of 15 residues. The germline V gene has CDR1 MNHEY and CDR2 SMNVEV (reference sequence).

The V gene is TRBV9, the J gene TRBJ2-1, with a weak D call TRBD2 (6 bases). The germline V gene encodes CDR1 SGDLS and CDR2 YYNGEE. The V gene lost 1 base and the J gene lost 0 bases, with 14 bases spanning the gap. There are 17 residues in the CDR3. The CDR3 here is CASSVKRLASSYNEQFF. The CDR3 region has the DNA TGTGCCAGCAGCGTAAAACGTCTAGCGAGCTCCTACAATGAGCAGTTCTTC.

This clone was detected only a few times. This chain uses TRBV24-1 with TRBJ2-2; TRBD2 aligns across 11 bases. The CDR3 covers 19 residues. Trimming at V came to 0 bases and at J to 2 bases, leaving 7 bases not matched to a gene. Germline V gives CDR1 KGHDR, CDR2 SFDVKD. The CDR3 DNA follows: TGTGCCACCAGTGATTTGTACGCTAGCGGGGGGCCCAACACCGGGGAGCTGTTTTTT. Its translation is CATSDLYASGGPNTGELFF.

V gene TRBV18 combines with J gene TRBJ1-1; maybe TRBD1 (6 bases). Germline CDR1 and CDR2: KGHSH and LQKENI. Trimming left V 3 bases short and J 0 bases short, with 8 bases between. The CDR3 sequence is 14 residues long. The CDR3 DNA reads as TGTGCCAGCTCACCGCAGGGGCTGAACACTGAAGCTTTCTTT. Protein product: CASSPQGLNTEAFF.

J is TRBJ1-1 and V is TRBV10-3; 8 positions match TRBD1. This CDR3 has 14 residues. Germline CDR1 is ENHRY and CDR2 is SYGVKD. J was trimmed by 11 bases and V by 2 bases; bases with no gene match: 10. The CDR3 coding sequence is TGTGCCATCAGTGAGCTATCGTATCAGGGGGCGGCTTTCTTT. It codes for CAISELSYQGAAFF.

This clone came up once. The gene calls are TRBV7-9 and TRBJ2-1; 8 bases agree with TRBD2. The V gene's germline CDR1 is SEHNR and CDR2 FQNEAQ (reference sequence). This CDR3 has 17 amino acids. V was clipped by 1 base and J by 10 bases; unmatched bases: 15. The CDR3 nucleotides are TGTGCCAGCAGCTTAGGCTGGGGACTAGATGGTGTGAACGAGCAGTTCTTC. This codes for CASSLGWGLDGVNEQFF.

The V gene is TRBV19, the J gene TRBJ2-2, with 7 bases fitting TRBD2. CDR1 is LNHDA and CDR2 is SQIVND in the germline V gene (reference sequence). J gave up 0 bases and V 11 bases, and 12 bases lay outside the gene matches. This CDR3 spans 16 amino acids. For the CDR3, the DNA is TGTGCCTCCTCCGTGGGGGGGACCGCGAACACCGGGGAGCTGTTTTTT. It yields the protein CASSVGGTANTGELFF.

The rearrangement joins TRBV7-9 to TRBJ2-7; 7 bases are a match to TRBD1. This CDR3 is 13 amino acids long. Per germline, CDR1 SEHNR and CDR2 FQNEAQ (reference sequence). The V and J ends lost 8 bases and 5 bases, in that order; junction bases with no gene match: 9. Written as DNA, the CDR3 is TGTGCCAGCTGTAGACAGGGAGAACACGAGCAGTACTTC. It encodes CASCRQGEHEQYF. Looking up the rest from reference TRBV7-9 and TRBJ2-7 gives the full variable domain: DTGVSQNPRHKITKRGQNVTFRCDPISEHNRLYWYRQTLGQGPEFLTYFQNEAQLEKSRLLSDRFSAERPKGSFSTLEIQRTEQGDSAMYLCASCRQGEHEQYFGPGTRLTVT.

The V call is TRBV5-4, the J call TRBJ1-6; the D gene is possibly TRBD1 (5 bases). Trimming took 6 bases from V and 0 from J, leaving 10 bases between them. The germline CDR1 and CDR2 sequences are SGHNT and YYREEE (reference sequence). This CDR3 is 15 amino acids long. CDR3 DNA: TGTGCCAGCACCCGAGACAGCTCCTATAATTCACCCCTCCACTTT. It is translated as CASTRDSSYNSPLHF. Based on the CDR3 plus reference TRBV5-4 and TRBJ1-6, the full variable domain is ETGVTQSPTHLIKTRGQQVTLRCSSQSGHNTVSWYQQALGQGPQFIFQYYREEENGRGNFPPRFSGLQFPNYSSELNVNALELDDSALYLCASTRDSSYNSPLHFGNGTRLTVT.

This sequence joins TRBV19 and TRBJ1-5, with TRBD1 matching over 7 bases. Germline CDR1 and CDR2: LNHDA and SQIVND (reference sequence). V lost 5 bases, J lost 1 base, and 11 bases stayed unmatched. This CDR3 region has 17 residues. As DNA, the CDR3 is TGTGCCAGTAGTGATGGAGGGGGCCAAAAAAGCAATCAGCCCCAGCATTTT. As protein: CASSDGGGQKSNQPQHF.

The J gene is TRBJ1-1, the V gene TRBV18, with D possibly matching TRBD1 (6 bases). The CDR3 runs 14 residues. Germline CDR1 is KGHSH and CDR2 is LQKENI. Deletions cut 4 bases from V and 5 bases from J, with 14 bases between. This CDR3 reads CASSRGGRRTEAFF. The CDR3 DNA is TGTGCCAGCTCACGCGGGGGGCGCCGAACTGAAGCTTTCTTT.

This clone was recorded once. The chain is built from TRBV4-1 and TRBJ1-2, with D possibly being TRBD1 (6 bases). The CDR3 spans 14 residues. Germline V CDR1 and CDR2: MGHRA, YSYEKL. Trimming stripped 6 bases from V and 8 bases from J, with 19 bases between. The CDR3 reads CASSDRTGARGYTF. In DNA form, the CDR3 reads TGCGCCAGCAGTGACAGAACGGGGGCGAGAGGCTACACCTTC.

This chain uses TRBV4-1 with TRBJ1-6; 9 bases map to TRBD1. The ends lost 4 bases at V and 5 bases at J; junction bases unmatched: 3. CDR1 is MGHRA and CDR2 is YSYEKL in the germline V gene. CDR3 length: 15 residues. The CDR3 coding sequence is TGCGCCAGCAGCCTCCGGGACAGGGATAATTCACCCCTCCACTTT. Protein sequence: CASSLRDRDNSPLHF.

This chain uses TRBV5-5 with TRBJ1-5; no definite D call. Germline CDR1 and CDR2: SGHKS and YYEKEE (reference sequence). This CDR3 has 14 amino acids. The ends were cut back, 5 bases at V and 0 bases at J, with 9 bases in the middle. As DNA, the CDR3 is TGTGCCAGCAGTCCGGACGTTAGCAATCAGCCCCAGCATTTT. Its protein is CASSPDVSNQPQHF.

V is TRBV14 and J is TRBJ2-1; 12 nucleotides match TRBD2. This CDR3 has 19 residues. J lost 3 bases, V lost 4 bases, and 13 bases had no gene match. Germline V CDR1 and CDR2: SGHDN, FVKESK. The CDR3 sequence: CASSPLTSGSSASYNEQFF. DNA of the CDR3: TGTGCCAGCAGCCCACTGACTAGCGGGAGCTCGGCGAGCTACAATGAGCAGTTCTTC.

This clone was counted once. The chain links TRBV6-6 to TRBJ1-5, with 10 positions matching TRBD1. This CDR3 is 15 amino acids long. Germline V gene data show CDR1 as MNHNY and CDR2 as SVGAGI (reference sequence). J gave up 2 bases and V 5 bases, and 3 bases lay outside the gene matches. The CDR3 here is CASSGQGVGNQPQHF. In nucleotides, the CDR3 is TGTGCCAGCAGTGGACAGGGGGTGGGCAATCAGCCCCAGCATTTT.